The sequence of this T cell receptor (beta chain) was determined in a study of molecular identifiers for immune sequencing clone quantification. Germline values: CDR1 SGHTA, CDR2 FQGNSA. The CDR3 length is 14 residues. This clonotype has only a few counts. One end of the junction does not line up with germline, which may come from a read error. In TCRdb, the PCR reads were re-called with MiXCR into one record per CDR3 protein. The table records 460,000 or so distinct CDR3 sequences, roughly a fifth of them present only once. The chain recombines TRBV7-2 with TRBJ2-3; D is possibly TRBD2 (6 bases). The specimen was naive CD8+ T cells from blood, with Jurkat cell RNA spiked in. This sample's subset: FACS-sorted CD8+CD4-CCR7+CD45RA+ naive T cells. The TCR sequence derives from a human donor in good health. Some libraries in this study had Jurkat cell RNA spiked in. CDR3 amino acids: CASSSGLGTDAQYF. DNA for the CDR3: TGTGCCAGCAGCTCGGGACTGGGCACAGATGCGCAGTATTTT. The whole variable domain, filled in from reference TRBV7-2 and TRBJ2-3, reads GAGVSQSPSNKVTEKGKDVELRCDPISGHTALYWYRQSLGQGLEFLIYFQGNSAPDKSGLPSDRFSAERTGGSVSTLTIQRTQQEDSAVYLCASSSGLGTDAQYFGPGTRLTVL.